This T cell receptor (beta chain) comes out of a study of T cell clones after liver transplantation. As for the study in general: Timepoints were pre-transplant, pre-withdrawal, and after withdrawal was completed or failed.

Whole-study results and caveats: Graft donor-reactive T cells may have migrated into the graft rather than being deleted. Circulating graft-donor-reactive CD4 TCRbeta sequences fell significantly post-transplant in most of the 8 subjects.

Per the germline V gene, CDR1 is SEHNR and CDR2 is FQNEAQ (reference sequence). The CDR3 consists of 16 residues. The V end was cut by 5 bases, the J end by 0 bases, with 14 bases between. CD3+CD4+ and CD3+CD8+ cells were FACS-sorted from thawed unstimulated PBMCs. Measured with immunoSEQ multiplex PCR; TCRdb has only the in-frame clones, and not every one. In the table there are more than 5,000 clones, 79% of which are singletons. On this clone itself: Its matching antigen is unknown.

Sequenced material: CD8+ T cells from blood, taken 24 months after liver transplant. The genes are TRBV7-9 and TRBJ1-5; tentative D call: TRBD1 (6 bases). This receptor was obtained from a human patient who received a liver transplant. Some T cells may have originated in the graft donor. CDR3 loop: CASSSRTGHSNQPQHF. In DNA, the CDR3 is TGTGCCAGCAGCAGCCGAACAGGGCATAGCAATCAGCCCCAGCATTTT.